This T cell receptor beta chain was recorded in a study of blood T cell repertoires in COVID-19. Study-wide context: Acute and convalescent COVID-19 specimens originated in the United States, Italy and Spain. From T cells, B-cell-depleted T cells, or PBMCs came the material, which was cDNA or gDNA.

In the study's own analysis: Amplification of reference gene primers was used by the study to estimate nucleated cell counts. This table comes from immunoSEQ multiplex PCR, and its TCRdb copy is limited to in-frame clones, with some not included. That table furnishes V, J and clone size, whereas the DNA furnished D and trimming. The sample has 40,000 to 55,000 clones, around 90% seen once; the top ten hold approximately 9.6%. Germline values: CDR1 SGDLS, CDR2 YYNGEE. CDR3 size: 15 residues. Trimming cost V 3 bases and J 4 bases; bases outside gene matches: 5. The sample was peripheral blood. This receptor was identified in a man in his fifties with active COVID-19. This chain links TRBV9 with TRBJ2-7; 12 nucleotides align to TRBD1. This chain's CDR3 is CASSGDRGLPYEQYF. In DNA form, the CDR3 reads TGTGCCAGCAGCGGGGACAGGGGGCTACCTTACGAGCAGTACTTC.